This TCR beta chain came from a study of T cells after yellow fever vaccination. TCRdb redid the calling of the 5' RACE reads with MiXCR, one entry per CDR3 protein. Here the sample spans about 550,000 distinct CDR3 sequences, roughly a fifth being singletons. This clonotype turned up a few times. Its antigen is not identified. The germline CDR1 and CDR2 sequences are DFQATT and SNEGSKA (reference sequence). The CDR3 length is 13 residues. V was pared by 7 bases and J by 0 bases, with 5 bases of the junction left unmatched. General study results and limits: When the response was secondary, it was weaker but reached its peak faster, day 5 versus 15.

The rearrangement links TRBV20-1 to TRBJ2-7; 8 nucleotides line up with TRBD2. This receptor was taken from a man younger than 40 who received the YFV17D yellow fever vaccine. The sequenced sample was PBMCs, obtained 15 days after the yellow fever booster vaccination. The CDR3 DNA reads as TGCAGTGTAGGCGGGAGGAGCTCCTACGAGCAGTACTTC. Protein: CSVGGRSSYEQYF.